This T cell receptor (beta chain) was sequenced in a study of blood T cell repertoires in COVID-19. As for the study in general: Material from acute and convalescent COVID-19 was sourced from the United States, Italy and Spain. The cDNA or gDNA used as material had been derived from T cells, B-cell-depleted T cells, or PBMCs.

Method: immunoSEQ multiplex PCR; TCRdb's copy keeps in-frame clones and lacks some. The sample has around 330,000 clones, roughly 89% seen once. The ends lost 0 bases at V and 7 bases at J; junction bases unmatched: 3. Germline CDR1 is SGHNT and CDR2 is YYREEE (reference sequence). This CDR3 spans 15 amino acids. Those enrolled, adults aged roughly 18 to 90 years, came from roughly 23 US areas. Participants' own reports of clinical history determined their cohort assignment. The J gene is TRBJ1-6, the V gene TRBV5-4, with 8 nucleotides matching TRBD1. The receptor was derived from a man aged 55 to 70 who had recovered from COVID-19. The sample taken for sequencing was PBMCs or T cells enriched from blood (not recorded which). The CDR3 region has the DNA TGTGCCAGCAGCTTGGGCAGGGGGCAGAATTCACCCCTCCACTTT. It codes for CASSLGRGQNSPLHF.